These 21 T cell receptor beta chains originate from one sample sequenced in a study of T cells in localized non-small cell lung cancer. TCRdb keeps only in-frame clones here, not all; method: immunoSEQ multiplex PCR. This table has fewer than 20,000 clones, approximately 85% appearing once. Sequencing used peripheral blood, obtained before any cancer treatment. The receptors derive from a male donor aged 60 or over with stage I lung adenocarcinoma.

Notes on this clone: Its ends do not fully match the called genes, so a read error is possible. The CDR3 sequence is CASSPPGQGSHEQYF. The DNA for the CDR3 is TGTGCCAGCAGTCCCCCGGGACAGGGCTCCCACGAGCAGTACTTC. This chain links TRBV27 with TRBJ2-7; 9 bases match TRBD1. The CDR3 extends over 15 amino acids. Looked up from germline, CDR1 is MNHEY and CDR2 is SMNVEV (reference sequence).

The chain has TRBV7-8 and TRBJ2-7; weak D call: TRBD2 (5 bases). V was pared by 1 base and J by 3 bases, with 10 bases between. Germline V gene lookup returns CDR1 SGHVS and CDR2 FQNEAQ. This CDR3 region has 14 residues. CDR3 sequence: CASSLGGTSYEQYF. CDR3 nucleotide sequence: TGTGCCAGCAGCTTAGGGGGTACTAGCTACGAGCAGTACTTC.

This clone was detected a few times. The rearrangement uses TRBV7-2 and TRBJ1-5; TRBD1 might be the D (6 bases). Trimming took 6 bases from V and 7 from J, leaving 13 bases between them. This CDR3 has 13 amino acids. Germline CDR1 is SGHTA and CDR2 is FQGNSA. The CDR3 region has the DNA TGTGCCAGCAGTACTCTCCAGGGGCAGCCCCAGCATTTT. Its protein product is CASSTLQGQPQHF.

The V and J genes are TRBV5-8 and TRBJ1-6; tentative D call: TRBD1 (5 bases). Per germline, CDR1 SGHTS and CDR2 YDEGEE. This CDR3 spans 14 amino acids. Between the trimmed V and J ends, which lost 4 bases and 8 bases, there was a span of 13 bases. CDR3 bases: TGTGCCAGCAGCCCTAAGGGGCTGGATTCACCCCTCCACTTT. It is translated as CASSPKGLDSPLHF.

This chain joins TRBV11-2 and TRBJ2-7; D might be TRBD1 (6 bases). V lost 3 bases, J lost 3 bases, and 12 bases lay in between. The germline V gene encodes CDR1 SGHAT and CDR2 FQNNGV. CDR3 size: 14 residues. The CDR3 is CASSFSGGSYEQYF. CDR3 DNA sequence: TGTGCCAGCAGCTTTAGTGGGGGCAGCTACGAGCAGTACTTC.

V and J are TRBV4-1 and TRBJ2-2; D is possibly TRBD1 (7 bases). Germline V gene data show CDR1 as MGHRA and CDR2 as YSYEKL. The CDR3 has 16 residues. V lost 4 bases, J lost 7 bases, and 19 bases lay in between. The CDR3 sequence: CASSPDRWEDVGELFF. The CDR3 coding sequence is TGCGCCAGCAGCCCGGACAGGTGGGAGGACGTCGGGGAGCTGTTTTTT.

V and J are TRBV28 and TRBJ1-1; a weak D match, TRBD1 (5 bases). CDR3 length: 12 amino acids. The ends were cut back, 10 bases at V and 4 bases at J, with 13 bases in the middle. The germline V gene has CDR1 MDHEN and CDR2 SYDVKM. The CDR3 protein is CATSGRVTEAFF. The CDR3 nucleotides read TGTGCCACCTCAGGGAGGGTCACTGAAGCTTTCTTT.

The chain has TRBV4-2 and TRBJ2-1, with 13 nucleotides matching TRBD2. Trimming took 3 bases from V and 6 from J; bases not matched to a gene: 8. Germline V gene lookup returns CDR1 LGHNA and CDR2 YNFKEQ. The CDR3 spans 17 residues. This chain's CDR3 is CASSQGLAGKVGNEQFF. The CDR3 nucleotides read TGTGCCAGCAGCCAGGGACTAGCGGGAAAAGTAGGCAATGAGCAGTTCTTC.

The chain carries TRBV18 and TRBJ2-7, with D maybe TRBD1 (5 bases). The CDR3 spans 14 residues. Trimming pared 0 bases from V and 2 bases from J, leaving 8 bases between. Germline loops: CDR1 KGHSH, CDR2 LQKENI. The chain's CDR3 is CASSPPEQAYEQYF. The CDR3 region has the DNA TGTGCCAGCTCACCACCGGAACAGGCCTACGAGCAGTACTTC.

This clone was seen a few times. V is TRBV27 and J is TRBJ1-2; the D is unclear. CDR1 and CDR2 from the germline V gene are MNHEY and SMNVEV (reference sequence). This CDR3 region has 15 residues. The V end was cut by 3 bases, the J end by 8 bases, with 19 bases between. Here the CDR3 reads CASSFLGDATGGYTF. CDR3 nucleotides: TGTGCCAGCAGTTTCCTCGGCGACGCCACGGGAGGCTACACCTTC.

The chain carries TRBV7-2 and TRBJ2-1; 10 nucleotides agree with TRBD2. Germline V gene sequence: CDR1 SGHTA, CDR2 FQGNSA. Trimming at V came to 5 bases and at J to 5 bases, leaving 9 bases not matched to a gene. The CDR3 sequence is 16 residues long. The CDR3 is CASSLAGGLANNEQFF. CDR3 nucleotides: TGTGCCAGCAGCCTGGCGGGGGGACTAGCGAACAATGAGCAGTTCTTC.

The chain joins TRBV5-1 to TRBJ1-2, with D hard to call. Germline V lookup: CDR1 SGHRS, CDR2 YFSETQ. Trimming shortened V by 0 bases and J by 0 bases, and 15 bases separated the two germline ends. This CDR3 is built from 17 residues. The CDR3 DNA is TGCGCCAGCAGCTTGGTAGGGATAGTGGGCTCTAACTATGGCTACACCTTC. Translation gives CASSLVGIVGSNYGYTF.

This clone appeared once. The rearrangement uses TRBV5-4 and TRBJ2-2, with 12 bases identical to TRBD2. Germline-derived CDR1 and CDR2 are SGHNT and YYREEE (reference sequence). The trim removed 4 bases at V and 6 bases at J, leaving 10 bases unmatched. The CDR3 is 17 residues long. The CDR3 nucleotides read TGTGCCAGCAGCCCTAGCGGGGGGGAGATTACTCCCGGGGAGCTGTTTTTT. Translated: CASSPSGGEITPGELFF. The full variable domain, its missing parts supplied by reference TRBV5-4 and TRBJ2-2, is ETGVTQSPTHLIKTRGQQVTLRCSSQSGHNTVSWYQQALGQGPQFIFQYYREEENGRGNFPPRFSGLQFPNYSSELNVNALELDDSALYLCASSPSGGEITPGELFFGEGSRLTVL.

This rearrangement joins TRBV28 to TRBJ2-7; TRBD1 matches 7 bases. Germline V gene data show CDR1 as MDHEN and CDR2 as SYDVKM. The CDR3 is made up of 13 amino acids. The J segment lost 2 bases and the V segment lost 6 bases, leaving 4 bases of the junction unmatched. CDR3 sequence reads: CASSPTGTYEQYF. DNA for the CDR3: TGTGCCAGCAGCCCGACAGGGACCTACGAGCAGTACTTC.

The gene calls are TRBV6-5 and TRBJ2-5, with D tentatively TRBD1 (7 bases). The CDR3 covers 13 residues. Trimming shortened V by 6 bases and J by 11 bases, and 19 bases separated the two germline ends. Germline V gives CDR1 MNHEY, CDR2 SVGAGI. DNA of the CDR3: TGTGCCAGCAGCAGGGGGGCTTCGGGGGAGCAGTACTTC. Translation gives CASSRGASGEQYF.

Only one count was recorded for this clone. The chain carries TRBV5-1 and TRBJ2-3, with 7 bases that match TRBD2. The germline CDR1 and CDR2 sequences are SGHRS and YFSETQ. V gave up 0 bases and J gave up 1 base; unmatched junction bases: 11. This CDR3 is 18 amino acids long. CDR3 in DNA: TGCGCCAGCAGCTTGGGTCGATCTGCGGGAGTCGGCACAGATACGCAGTATTTT. Translation: CASSLGRSAGVGTDTQYF.

The chain couples TRBV19 to TRBJ2-6, with 8 bases lining up with TRBD1. CDR3 length: 17 residues. Germline CDR1 is LNHDA and CDR2 is SQIVND (reference sequence). V lost 6 bases to trimming and J lost 0 bases; unmatched junction nucleotides: 7. The CDR3 DNA is TGTGCCAGTAGCAAGGGACAGGTGAACTCTGGGGCCAACGTCCTGACTTTC. Its translation: CASSKGQVNSGANVLTF.

The rearrangement uses TRBV18 and TRBJ2-7; the D gene is possibly TRBD2 (5 bases). The CDR3 has 15 amino acids. Trimming removed 0 bases from V and 2 bases from J, with 11 bases in between. Germline CDR1 and CDR2: KGHSH and LQKENI. This CDR3 is CASSPPKDSTYEQYF. DNA of the CDR3: TGTGCCAGCTCACCACCCAAGGACTCCACCTACGAGCAGTACTTC. The full variable domain, its missing parts supplied by reference TRBV18 and TRBJ2-7, is NAGVMQNPRHLVRRRGQEARLRCSPMKGHSHVYWYRQLPEEGLKFMVYLQKENIIDESGMPKERFSAEFPKEGPSILRIQQVVRGDSAAYFCASSPPKDSTYEQYFGPGTRLTVT.

This clone came up once. The chain employs TRBV7-6 and TRBJ2-3; 7 bases map to TRBD2. The CDR3 covers 14 residues. The germline V gene encodes CDR1 SGHVS and CDR2 FNYEAQ. Losses at the gene ends were 1 base for V and 3 bases for J; bases not matched to a gene: 1. CDR3 residues: CASSLVAGTDTQYF. CDR3 bases: TGTGCCAGCAGCTTAGTAGCGGGTACAGATACGCAGTATTTT.

The rearrangement uses TRBV18 and TRBJ2-7; D not certain. Germline CDR1 reads KGHSH; CDR2 reads LQKENI. The CDR3 extends over 14 amino acids. V was clipped by 0 bases and J by 0 bases, with 6 bases between them. The CDR3 is CASSPPPGSYEQYF. CDR3 DNA sequence: TGTGCCAGCTCACCACCACCGGGCTCCTACGAGCAGTACTTC.

This rearrangement joins TRBV30 to TRBJ2-1; TRBD2 might be the D (5 bases). There are 15 residues in the CDR3. V was cut by 2 bases and J by 4 bases, with 15 bases left in between. The V gene's germline CDR1 is GTSNPN and CDR2 SVGIG (reference sequence). The DNA of the CDR3 is TGTGCCTGGAGTAGTAGAGCGGAGCCTTACAATGAGCAGTTCTTC. Its protein product is CAWSSRAEPYNEQFF.